A selection of T cell receptor beta chains follows, all from one sample in a study of blood T cell repertoires in COVID-19. Repertoires were generated with immunoSEQ multiplex PCR, while TCRdb's copy carries only in-frame clones and drops some. This table holds approximately 250,000 clones, over 75% found once. Sequenced sample: PBMCs or T cells enriched from blood (not recorded which). These receptor sequences come from a woman aged 25 to 45 who had recovered from COVID-19. CDR3s include the opening cysteine and the closing phenylalanine or tryptophan. D genes are given only for firm matches. Size is stated for part of the rows, as once, few or many counts, or as a class when the clone is expanded.

clone_size	v_call	d_call	j_call	cdr3_aa	cdr3_nt
NA	TRBV10-1	NA	TRBJ1-1	CATTGRGPLIPTRRSNTEAFF	TGCGCCACCACAGGGAGAGGGCCCTTAATCCCCACAAGGCGGTCGAACACTGAAGCTTTCTTT
NA	TRBV6-6	TRBD2	TRBJ2-3	CASSSGVPDTQYF	TGTGCCAGCAGTAGCGGGGTCCCAGATACGCAGTATTTT
NA	TRBV12-3/TRBV12-4	NA	TRBJ1-2	CASSLGQGYGYTF	TGTGCCAGCAGTTTGGGGCAGGGCTATGGCTACACCTTC
once	TRBV6-5	NA	TRBJ1-5	CASSISRAIDQPQHF	TGTGCCAGCAGTATATCCAGGGCCATTGATCAGCCCCAGCATTTT
NA	TRBV9	NA	TRBJ2-2	CASSSTQGSADTGELFF	TGTGCCAGCAGCAGTACCCAGGGGTCGGCTGACACCGGGGAGCTGTTTTTT
NA	TRBV28	NA	TRBJ1-2	CASSQGGNYGYTF	TGTGCCAGCAGTCAGGGTGGGAACTATGGCTACACCTTC
once	TRBV30	NA	TRBJ2-1	CASAQGTGPRSYNEQFF	TGTGCCTCCGCGCAGGGGACCGGACCGCGCTCCTACAATGAGCAGTTCTTC
once	TRBV7-3	TRBD2	TRBJ2-1	CASSFGGSIDEQFF	TGTGCCAGCAGCTTTGGCGGGAGTATAGATGAGCAGTTCTTC
NA	TRBV7-9	NA	TRBJ1-1	CASSVLLTEAFF	TGTGCCAGCAGCGTACTTCTTACTGAAGCTTTCTTT
NA	TRBV19	NA	TRBJ1-1	CASSHHDSHTEAFF	TGTGCCAGTAGTCATCATGACAGTCACACTGAAGCTTTCTTT
NA	TRBV6-1	TRBD2	TRBJ2-7	CASSETSGSYEQYF	TGTGCCAGCAGTGAGACTAGCGGATCCTACGAGCAGTACTTC
NA	TRBV6-2/TRBV6-3	NA	TRBJ1-5	CASSYWSVSNQPQHF	TGTGCCAGCAGTTACTGGTCGGTTAGCAATCAGCCCCAGCATTTT
NA	TRBV12-3/TRBV12-4	NA	TRBJ1-2	CASSLSREGGYTF	TGTGCCAGCAGTTTAAGCAGGGAGGGAGGCTACACCTTC
NA	TRBV29-1	NA	TRBJ1-2	CSVGGGVSYGYTF	TGCAGCGTTGGGGGGGGTGTAAGCTATGGCTACACCTTC
NA	TRBV19	NA	TRBJ2-6	CASRDSSGANVLTF	TGTGCCAGTAGGGACTCGTCTGGGGCCAACGTCCTGACTTTC
NA	TRBV10-3	NA	TRBJ1-1	CATRFTGGRGPEAFF	TGTGCCACCCGGTTTACCGGAGGGAGGGGCCCTGAAGCTTTCTTT
NA	TRBV19	TRBD1	TRBJ2-7	CASSIGTGLYEQYF	TGTGCCAGTAGTATAGGGACAGGGTTGTACGAGCAGTACTTC
NA	TRBV5-1	TRBD1	TRBJ1-2	CASSGGTGASYGYTF	TGCGCCAGCAGCGGCGGGACAGGGGCTTCCTATGGCTACACCTTC
NA	TRBV27	TRBD2	TRBJ2-7	CASRRQLSGRTSYSYEQYF	TGTGCCAGCAGACGTCAGCTAAGCGGGAGAACCAGTTACTCCTACGAGCAGTACTTC
few	TRBV7-9	NA	TRBJ1-2	CASSSDPGNYGYTF	TGTGCCAGCAGCTCGGATCCAGGGAACTATGGCTACACCTTC
NA	TRBV6-5	NA	TRBJ1-1	CATQIRRQMNTEAFF	TGTGCCACCCAAATAAGGAGACAGATGAACACTGAAGCTTTCTTT
NA	TRBV19	TRBD1	TRBJ2-1	CASSGSGGSSYNEQFF	TGTGCCAGTAGTGGGTCAGGGGGCAGTTCCTACAATGAGCAGTTCTTC
NA	TRBV7-9	NA	TRBJ2-1	CASSLRAPMIDEQFF	TGTGCCAGCAGCTTGCGAGCCCCGATGATAGATGAGCAGTTCTTC
NA	TRBV5-6	TRBD1	TRBJ2-7	CASSLGQGSYEQYF	TGTGCCAGCAGCTTGGGACAGGGGTCCTACGAGCAGTACTTC
NA	TRBV7-3	NA	TRBJ1-1	CASSLLAGNTEAFF	TGTGCCAGCAGCTTGCTTGCAGGGAACACTGAAGCTTTCTTT
NA	TRBV9	NA	TRBJ2-2	CASSVDFWRNTGELFF	TGTGCCAGCAGCGTAGATTTCTGGAGGAACACCGGGGAGCTGTTTTTT
NA	TRBV4-1	NA	TRBJ2-1	CASSHEPDSIVKNEQFF	TGCGCCAGCAGCCACGAACCCGACAGTATAGTGAAAAATGAGCAGTTCTTC
NA	TRBV6-5	TRBD1	TRBJ2-7	CASTTRRDRVYEQYF	TGTGCCAGCACCACCAGAAGGGACAGGGTATACGAGCAGTACTTC
once	TRBV10-1	TRBD2	TRBJ2-3	CASSGVTSGSTDTQYF	TGCGCCAGCAGCGGAGTGACTAGCGGGAGCACAGATACGCAGTATTTT
NA	TRBV5-6	TRBD1	TRBJ1-2	CASSFGRGNGYTF	TGTGCCAGCAGCTTTGGCAGGGGGAATGGCTACACCTTC
NA	TRBV5-4	NA	TRBJ2-7	CASSSGVVYEQYF	TGTGCCAGCAGCTCAGGGGTAGTCTACGAGCAGTACTTC
NA	TRBV27	TRBD1	TRBJ2-6	CASTTGTGGPGANVLTF	TGTGCCAGCACCACCGGGACAGGGGGCCCTGGGGCCAACGTCCTGACTTTC
NA	TRBV3-1/TRBV3-2	TRBD2	TRBJ2-3	CASSQAGTSGSTDTQYF	TGTGCCAGCAGCCAAGCAGGGACTAGCGGGAGCACAGATACGCAGTATTTT
once	TRBV2	TRBD2	TRBJ2-5	CASSGTSGGVVETQYF	TGTGCCAGCAGCGGGACTAGCGGGGGGGTCGTAGAGACCCAGTACTTC
NA	TRBV28	TRBD2	TRBJ2-3	CASSFPTSGIPNTDTQYF	TGTGCCAGCAGTTTTCCCACTAGCGGGATACCCAACACAGATACGCAGTATTTT